This TCR beta chain was profiled in a study of beta chain features in type 1 diabetes. Germline-derived CDR1 and CDR2 are SQVTM and ANQGSEA. V was clipped by 6 bases and J by 0 bases; unmatched bases: 4. CDR3 length: 15 residues. Study conclusions and caveats: A moderate, significant TCRB CDR3 shortening appeared in type 1 diabetes across four CD4+ subsets.

In regard to this clone: The target antigen is unknown.

The sequenced template was cDNA made from the entire isolated RNA. Profiling relied on immunoSEQ multiplex PCR, and the TCRdb table lists in-frame clones only, not all of them. This sample yields hundreds of thousands of clones, of which roughly an eighth are seen a single time; roughly 0.04% belongs to the top ten. The source is a man aged 18 to 29 with type 1 diabetes. Sequences were obtained from naive CD4+ T cells from blood. This rearrangement joins TRBV29-1 to TRBJ2-1; 11 bases are shared with TRBD2. The CDR3 spells CSVVSGRDSYNEQFF. The CDR3 DNA reads TGCAGCGTCGTTAGCGGGAGGGACTCCTACAATGAGCAGTTCTTC.